The source of this TCR beta chain is a study of blood T cell repertoires in COVID-19. About the research overall: Spain, Italy and the United States supplied samples that represented acute and convalescent COVID-19. In each case, the material was cDNA or gDNA derived from T cells, B-cell-depleted T cells, or PBMCs.

Cohorts were based on clinical histories the participants reported. The protocol was immunoSEQ multiplex PCR, while the TCRdb copy is restricted to in-frame clones and leaves out a portion. The sample consists of nearly 200,000 clones, about 90% of them appearing once. The sequence came from a woman aged 18 to 35 who had recovered from COVID-19. Sequencing was performed on PBMCs or T cells enriched from blood (not recorded which).

CDR3 in amino acids: CASPGLAGVITYNEQFF. In nucleotides, the CDR3 is TGTGCCAGCCCGGGACTAGCGGGGGTAATCACCTACAATGAGCAGTTCTTC. The chain has TRBV2 and TRBJ2-1, with 14 nucleotides matching TRBD2. The CDR3 is 17 amino acids. Germline lookup yields CDR1 SNHLY and CDR2 FYNNEI. Trimming at V came to 8 bases and at J to 2 bases, leaving 8 bases not matched to a gene.